These 26 T cell receptor beta chains were all obtained from the same sample, sequenced in a study of post-analysis software for immune sequencing data. Findings and limits, study-wide: With TRBV5-6, TRBV5-1 and TRBV20-1 included, several TRBV segments were more frequent in patients than in controls.

Every TCR beta cDNA library bore unique molecular identifiers. Each CDR3 protein is one row after TCRdb ran MiXCR on the PCR reads. Of some 370,000 distinct CDR3 sequences in the sample, around 37% were seen once. These receptors are not linked to any known antigen. The sample was blood. The origin of the receptors is a girl between 10 and 17 years old with multiple sclerosis.

The table lists this clonotype with a few counts. This sequence joins TRBV5-1 and TRBJ2-7, with 10 bases aligning to TRBD1. Germline lookup yields CDR1 SGHRS and CDR2 YFSETQ. The CDR3 contains 16 residues. V trimming: 0 bases; J trimming: 2 bases; junction bases outside the gene matches: 5. The CDR3 spells CASSLEGQGKTYEQYF. Written as DNA, the CDR3 is TGCGCCAGCAGCTTGGAGGGACAGGGGAAGACCTACGAGCAGTACTTC.

The genes are TRBV10-3 and TRBJ1-2; D call uncertain. With 4 bases removed from V and 4 bases from J, the gap between germline ends came to 7 bases. The V gene's germline CDR1 is ENHRY and CDR2 SYGVKD. This CDR3 contains 12 residues. The CDR3 loop reads CAISGDTYGYTF. The CDR3, as DNA: TGTGCCATCAGTGGTGATACCTATGGCTACACCTTC.

This clonotype was counted ten times or more. The CDR3: CSVGRGREYEQYF. CDR3 coding DNA: TGCAGCGTTGGGAGGGGGCGCGAATACGAGCAGTACTTC. The rearrangement uses TRBV29-1 and TRBJ2-7; TRBD1 might be the D (7 bases). This CDR3 region has 13 residues. Germline lookup yields CDR1 SQVTM and CDR2 ANQGSEA. V was clipped by 4 bases and J by 4 bases, with 14 bases between them.

The chain joins TRBV3-1 to TRBJ1-2, with 7 bases matching TRBD1. Per germline, CDR1 LGHDT and CDR2 YNNKEL (reference sequence). CDR3 length: 13 amino acids. Trimming removed 5 bases from V and 4 bases from J; junction bases left unmatched: 4. CDR3 DNA: TGTGCCAGCAGCTTCCGGGACAGCTATGGCTACACCTTC. Translated: CASSFRDSYGYTF.

The V and J genes are TRBV6-1 and TRBJ1-5; 9 bases line up with TRBD1. Germline V gives CDR1 MNHNS, CDR2 SASEGT. There are 16 residues in the CDR3. J lost 5 bases, V lost 6 bases, and 11 bases had no gene match. For the CDR3, the DNA is TGTGCCAGCAGGCCTTTGACAGGGGGAGGATATCAGCCCCAGCATTTT. Its protein is CASRPLTGGGYQPQHF.

The sample holds a few counts of this clonotype. The genes are TRBV29-1 and TRBJ2-7; tentatively, D is TRBD1 or TRBD2 (5 bases each). Germline V gene lookup returns CDR1 SQVTM and CDR2 ANQGSEA. The CDR3 runs 14 residues. The V end was cut by 3 bases, the J end by 3 bases, with 15 bases between. The CDR3 DNA sequence: TGCAGCGTTGATGCTGGGCAGGGACGCTACGAGCAGTACTTC. Its translation: CSVDAGQGRYEQYF.

The chain has TRBV24-1 and TRBJ2-7; D not certain. CDR1 is KGHDR, CDR2 SFDVKD, per germline. Trimming pared 0 bases from V and 5 bases from J, leaving 7 bases between. CDR3 length: 13 residues. The CDR3 here is CATSDLLRDEQYF. CDR3 bases: TGTGCCACCAGTGATTTGCTAAGGGACGAGCAGTACTTC.

This clonotype appeared once. This chain's CDR3 is CASSQDQAAPLNEQFF. In DNA form, the CDR3 reads TGCGCCAGCAGCCAAGATCAGGCAGCCCCTCTGAATGAGCAGTTCTTC. V and J are TRBV4-1 and TRBJ2-1; D remains unclear. The CDR3 loop spans 16 amino acids. Trimming removed 0 bases from V and 7 bases from J, with 16 bases in between. The germline V gene has CDR1 MGHRA and CDR2 YSYEKL.

J is TRBJ2-7 and V is TRBV7-9, with TRBD1 identical over 8 bases. V was pared by 6 bases and J by 1 base, with 17 bases of the junction left unmatched. CDR1 is SEHNR and CDR2 is FQNEAQ in the germline V gene (reference sequence). CDR3 size: 18 residues. This chain's CDR3 is CASSPPRGTGDLSYEQYF. In DNA form, the CDR3 reads TGTGCCAGCAGTCCTCCGAGGGGGACAGGAGACCTATCCTACGAGCAGTACTTC.

Points on this clonotype: Since a much larger clone is just one base distant, this may be a read error. The CDR3 loop is CTSSFTGGSYNEQFF. The CDR3 DNA follows: TGTACCAGCAGTTTCACAGGGGGCTCCTACAATGAGCAGTTCTTC. This chain uses TRBV6-2 or TRBV6-3 with TRBJ2-1; 8 positions match TRBD1. Germline assignment: CDR1 MNHEY and CDR2 SVGEGT. The length of the CDR3 is 15 residues.

The table lists this clonotype with a count of one. This sequence joins TRBV7-8 and TRBJ2-1; D gene unclear. The closer fit of TRBJ2-7 to the DNA end suggests the J call may be wrong. This CDR3 is 18 amino acids long. Per germline, CDR1 SGHVS and CDR2 FQNEAQ. DNA for the CDR3: TGTGCCAGCAGCTTAGAGGCCCCCCTATCGGTCTCCTACAATGAGCAGTACTTC. Translating it yields CASSLEAPLSVSYNEQYF.

The V call is TRBV4-1, the J call TRBJ1-2; D uncertain. V was cut by 1 base and J by 0 bases, with 12 bases left in between. Germline CDR1 and CDR2: MGHRA and YSYEKL. The CDR3 is 16 amino acids. CDR3 amino acids: CASSQGAADPNYGYTF. As DNA, the CDR3 is TGCGCCAGCAGCCAAGGGGCCGCCGACCCTAACTATGGCTACACCTTC.

CDR3 DNA sequence: TGTGCCAGCAGCTTAGGGGCGGACACCGGGGAGCTGTTTTTT. Translated: CASSLGADTGELFF. V gene TRBV7-8 combines with J gene TRBJ2-2; D not certain. This CDR3 is built from 14 residues. Trimming took off 1 base at V and 3 bases at J, with 6 bases between the two ends. The germline V gene encodes CDR1 SGHVS and CDR2 FQNEAQ.

This clonotype was found a few times. The chain recombines TRBV12-3 or TRBV12-4 with TRBJ2-5; D is perhaps TRBD1 (6 bases). V lost 4 bases and J lost 10, with 13 bases in between. The CDR3 extends over 12 amino acids. DNA for the CDR3: TGTGCCAGCAGTTCCCCAGAGGGGGTCCAGTACTTC. It translates to CASSSPEGVQYF.

This clonotype was picked up a small number of times. The CDR3 protein is CASSYGVNNYGYTF. Here the CDR3 DNA reads TGTGCCAGCAGTTACGGCGTTAATAACTATGGCTACACCTTC. V gene TRBV6-5 combines with J gene TRBJ1-2, with D unresolved. In germline, CDR1 is MNHEY, CDR2 SVGAGI. V was pared by 2 bases and J by 1 base, with 8 bases between. CDR3 length: 14 amino acids.

Worth noting for this clonotype: A read error may be the cause here, since a much bigger clone is one base away. In DNA form, the CDR3 reads TGTGCCAGCAGCCGAACGGAAGCTAACTATGGCTACACCTTC. Its protein is CASSRTEANYGYTF. The chain couples TRBV7-9 to TRBJ1-2, with no clear D. Germline V gene sequence: CDR1 SEHNR, CDR2 FQNEAQ (reference sequence). V was cut by 5 bases and J by 0 bases, with 10 bases left in between. The CDR3 has 14 residues.

The chain employs TRBV20-1 and TRBJ2-5; TRBD1 matches 10 bases. Trimming removed 5 bases from V and 4 bases from J; junction bases left unmatched: 10. Germline-derived CDR1 and CDR2 are DFQATT and SNEGSKA (reference sequence). The CDR3 is 15 residues long. The CDR3 reads CSADPGQGNRETQYF. The DNA of the CDR3 is TGCAGTGCTGATCCGGGACAGGGGAACCGAGAGACCCAGTACTTC.

The gene calls are TRBV7-2 and TRBJ2-3; 8 bases map to TRBD2. The junction had 8 bases not matched to a gene; V was cut back by 4 bases and J by 2 bases. The CDR3 sequence is 16 residues long. Germline assignment: CDR1 SGHTA and CDR2 FQGNSA. CDR3 protein: CASSSLGSGVTDTQYF. In DNA form, the CDR3 reads TGTGCCAGCAGCTCCTTAGGTAGCGGGGTCACAGATACGCAGTATTTT.

The rearrangement joins TRBV30 to TRBJ2-7; D unclear. Per the germline V gene, CDR1 is GTSNPN and CDR2 is SVGIG (reference sequence). The ends were cut back, 0 bases at V and 6 bases at J, with 9 bases in the middle. CDR3 length: 12 residues. CDR3: CAWSVDRSEQYF. CDR3 coding DNA: TGTGCCTGGAGTGTAGACCGGAGCGAGCAGTACTTC.

This clonotype was detected a few times. This chain joins TRBV7-8 and TRBJ2-5, with unresolved D. V was trimmed by 0 bases and J by 2 bases, leaving 7 bases between them. CDR3 length equals 14 residues. Germline V gene lookup returns CDR1 SGHVS and CDR2 FQNEAQ. The CDR3: CASSLARLQETQYF. The CDR3 bases are TGTGCCAGCAGCTTAGCGCGTTTACAAGAGACCCAGTACTTC. Supplemented by reference TRBV7-8 and TRBJ2-5, the full variable domain reads GAGVSQSPRYKVAKRGQDVALRCDPISGHVSLFWYQQALGQGPEFLTYFQNEAQLDKSGLPSDRFFAERPEGSVSTLKIQRTQQEDSAVYLCASSLARLQETQYFGPGTRLLVL.

The CDR3 nucleotides are TGTGCCAGCGGCGGGGGGGCCAATCTATACGAGCAGTACTTC. It is translated as CASGGGANLYEQYF. The chain recombines TRBV7-8 with TRBJ2-7; 9 positions match TRBD2. J lost 4 bases, V lost 8 bases, and 9 bases had no gene match. The germline V gene has CDR1 SGHVS and CDR2 FQNEAQ. The CDR3 length is 14 residues.

This clonotype turned up a few times. The genes are TRBV6-2 or TRBV6-3 and TRBJ1-2; D gene ambiguous. Trimming took off 5 bases at V and 7 bases at J, with 17 bases between the two ends. There are 14 residues in the CDR3. Germline CDR1 reads MNHEY; CDR2 reads SVGEGT. The CDR3 DNA is TGTGCCAGCAGTGGCCTGGGAGGGCTAGGTGGCTACACCTTC. This sequence encodes CASSGLGGLGGYTF.

The chain is built from TRBV14 and TRBJ2-5; 7 bases line up with TRBD1. The CDR3 sequence is 13 residues long. CDR1 is SGHDN and CDR2 is FVKESK in the germline V gene. V was clipped by 1 base and J by 9 bases; unmatched bases: 5. The CDR3 loop is CASSQGDRAAQYF. As DNA, the CDR3 is TGTGCCAGCAGCCAAGGAGACAGGGCAGCCCAGTACTTC.

This clonotype was counted ten times or more. The rearrangement links TRBV4-2 to TRBJ1-1; the D gene is possibly TRBD1 (5 bases). Per the germline V gene, CDR1 is LGHNA and CDR2 is YNFKEQ. The CDR3 has 17 residues. Trimming pared 0 bases from V and 2 bases from J, leaving 16 bases between. In DNA, the CDR3 is TGTGCCAGCAGCCAAGACGGGCAGGGAGGGACCAACACTGAAGCTTTCTTT. Translated, it gives CASSQDGQGGTNTEAFF.

This clonotype showed up just a few times. The chain combines TRBV6-1 with TRBJ1-2; D is possibly TRBD1 (5 bases). The CDR3 is 15 residues long. Trimming took off 5 bases at V and 0 bases at J, with 13 bases between the two ends. Germline values: CDR1 MNHNS, CDR2 SASEGT. The CDR3 reads CASSPGRKTNYGYTF. CDR3 DNA sequence: TGTGCCAGCAGTCCGGGACGGAAAACTAACTATGGCTACACCTTC.

The table lists this clonotype with a few counts. This chain joins TRBV12-3 or TRBV12-4 and TRBJ1-3; tentative D call: TRBD1 (5 bases). Trimming took 7 bases from V and 4 from J, leaving 20 bases between them. This CDR3 comprises 16 residues. The CDR3 DNA follows: TGTGCCAGCATAACCCCCGGGGCAAGGGGCGGAAACACCATATATTTT. Amino acid sequence: CASITPGARGGNTIYF.